This TCR beta chain emerged from a study of regulatory T cells in long-lasting Graves disease. This clonotype was observed at least ten times. Its specificity is not known. The sample's time point: newly diagnosed GD, antithyroid drugs for less than 3 months. PBMCs provided the RNA from which the TCR library was made. Clinicians diagnosed Graves' disease using American Thyroid Association guidelines. Trimming stripped 4 bases from V and 1 base from J, with 8 bases between. The CDR3 is made up of 14 amino acids. The TCR beta library used iRepertoire HTBI primers with Arm-PCR amplification of CDR3. Original handling: Samples collectively showed 62 TRBV and 14 TRBJ segments. Each CDR3 protein is one row after TCRdb ran MiXCR on the multiplex PCR reads. The V and J calls and clone size come from TCRdb's table, not from the authors' own analysis. The top ten hold roughly a fifth of the sample, which has under 300,000 distinct CDR3 sequences, approximately 20% seen once.

Study outcomes and limitations: Those with persistent Graves' had less TCR diversity than newly diagnosed patients. Patients with persistent disease showed a bias toward TRBV28, TRBJ1-2 and TRBJ2-5.

Sequencing used peripheral blood mononuclear cells (PBMCs), obtained at new diagnosis, from a patient treated with antithyroid drugs. The V gene is TRBV12-3 or TRBV12-4, the J gene TRBJ1-5, with D maybe TRBD1 (5 bases). This sequence originates from a female donor with Graves disease. In nucleotides, the CDR3 is TGTGCCAGCAGTTGGGGACGGAGCAATCAGCCCCAGCATTTT. This translates into CASSWGRSNQPQHF.